This T cell receptor beta chain was captured in a study of control samples from healthy donors and cancer patients. CDR1 and CDR2 from the germline V gene are SGHRS and YFSETQ. The CDR3 consists of 13 residues. Trimming took 4 bases from V and 2 from J; bases not matched to a gene: 2. Sequencing was performed with immunoSEQ multiplex PCR; in TCRdb, only in-frame clones are kept and a portion is missing. The sample lists about 86,000 clones, 85% to 95% occurring once. This chain uses TRBV5-1 with TRBJ1-2; TRBD1 matches 7 bases. The TCR comes from a woman aged 25 to 45 in good health. The sample comprised blood. The CDR3 nucleotides read TGCGCCAGCAGCCCGGGACAGAACTATGGCTACACCTTC. It specifies CASSPGQNYGYTF.